This TCR beta chain is drawn from a study of T-cell reconstitution after alpha-beta-depleted transplantation in children. The CDR3 covers 12 residues. The V gene's germline CDR1 is SGHDT and CDR2 YYEEEE. V lost 0 bases, J lost 4 bases, and 3 bases lay in between. Library preparation (for TCRbeta) was performed with unique molecular identifiers. From the PCR reads, TCRdb called clonotypes with MiXCR, one entry per CDR3 protein. The table lists around 17,000 distinct CDR3 sequences, 5% to 5.5% of them singletons, with around 6.6% in the top ten. This clonotype is judged medium-sized. The source was PBMCs, collected before TCRalphabeta/CD19-depleted stem cell transplant. The source of this sequence is a boy between 5 and 17 years old with acute lymphoblastic leukemia, due to receive a stem cell transplant. V is TRBV5-6 and J is TRBJ2-3; D is unclear. The CDR3 here is CASSLVSDTQYF. As DNA, the CDR3 is TGTGCCAGCAGCTTGGTGTCAGATACGCAGTATTTT.